The clone carrying this T cell receptor beta chain was seen at least ten times. Its antigen remains unknown. Over 18 months, lack of ophthalmopathy progression marked Graves' hyperthyroidism as stable. Clinicians diagnosed patients from clinical symptoms, serum thyroxine and TRAb, thyroid ultrasound and orbital computed tomography. The entry originates in a study of T cells in Graves' hyperthyroidism and ophthalmopathy. Study results and limitations: Blood also held most thyroid clonotypes expanded beyond 0.001.

V gave up 5 bases and J gave up 4 bases, with 12 bases separating them. Germline CDR1 SGHTA, CDR2 FQGNSA. This CDR3 is 14 amino acids long. Researchers amplified the TCR beta CDR3 regions from RNA transcripts. TCR CDR3 regions were first amplified by RT-PCR with HTBI primers. TCRdb reanalysed the multiplex PCR reads using MiXCR and keeps one entry per CDR3 protein. The table has just over 550,000 distinct CDR3 sequences, 35% to 55% seen once. The receptor was isolated from a woman under 30 with Graves' hyperthyroidism. This chain links TRBV7-2 with TRBJ1-3; no clear D gene. The sequenced sample was peripheral blood or thyroid tissue (not recorded which). The CDR3 sequence: CASSPTKAGNTIYF. CDR3 in DNA: TGTGCCAGCAGCCCAACTAAAGCCGGAAACACCATATATTTT.